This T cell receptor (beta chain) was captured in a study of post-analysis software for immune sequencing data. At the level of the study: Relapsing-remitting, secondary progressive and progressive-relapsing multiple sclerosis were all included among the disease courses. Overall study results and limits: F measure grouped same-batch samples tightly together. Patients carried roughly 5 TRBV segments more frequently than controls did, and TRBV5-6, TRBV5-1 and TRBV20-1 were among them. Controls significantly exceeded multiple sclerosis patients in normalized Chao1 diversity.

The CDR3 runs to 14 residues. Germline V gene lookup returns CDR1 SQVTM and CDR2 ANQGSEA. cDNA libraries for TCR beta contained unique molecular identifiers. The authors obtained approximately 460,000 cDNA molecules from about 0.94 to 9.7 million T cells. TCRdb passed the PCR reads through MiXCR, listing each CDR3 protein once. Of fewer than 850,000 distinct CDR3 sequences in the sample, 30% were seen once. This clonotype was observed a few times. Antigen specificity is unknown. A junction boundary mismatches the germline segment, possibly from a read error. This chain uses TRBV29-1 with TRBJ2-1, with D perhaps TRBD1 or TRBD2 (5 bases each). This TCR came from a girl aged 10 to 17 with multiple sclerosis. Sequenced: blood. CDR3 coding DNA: TGCAGCGTTGTCGGGGCAGGCTCCCACAATGAGCAGTTCTTC. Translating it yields CSVVGAGSHNEQFF.